The 22 T cell receptor beta chains in this list originate from one sample, sequenced in a study of T cell clonotyping in hematopoietic cell transplantation. Generated by immunoSEQ multiplex PCR, the TCRdb table keeps only in-frame clones and is missing some. The sample has 35,000 to 45,000 clones; 88% are singletons. The sequencing sample was made of peripheral blood mononuclear cells. These TCRs come from a woman between 40 and 55 years old in good health. Some clones in this sample may be carry-over from other donors' samples.

Here the CDR3 reads CASSLAGEGEKLFF. The CDR3 DNA reads as TGTGCCAGCAGTTTAGCGGGGGAAGGTGAAAAACTGTTTTTT. The rearrangement links TRBV27 to TRBJ1-4; a weak D match, TRBD1 (5 bases). This CDR3 spans 14 amino acids. Trimming stripped 2 bases from V and 7 bases from J, with 11 bases between. Germline CDR1 and CDR2: MNHEY and SMNVEV (reference sequence).

The chain couples TRBV7-9 to TRBJ2-3; D might be TRBD1 or TRBD2, each matching 5 bases. This CDR3 is built from 14 residues. The germline V gene has CDR1 SEHNR and CDR2 FQNEAQ (reference sequence). V lost 1 base and J 6 bases, leaving 11 bases between the germline ends. The CDR3, as DNA: TGTGCCAGCAGCTTAGGAGGGGACGGGGATACGCAGTATTTT. As protein: CASSLGGDGDTQYF.

The V call is TRBV30, the J call TRBJ2-3, with D perhaps being TRBD1 or TRBD2 (5 bases each). The CDR3 extends over 17 amino acids. Per the germline V gene, CDR1 is GTSNPN and CDR2 is SVGIG (reference sequence). Trimming took 4 bases from V and 1 from J, leaving 21 bases between them. The CDR3, as DNA: TGTGCCTGGATGAGGTCGAGGGCCTTAGGGGGCACAGATACGCAGTATTTT. This translates into CAWMRSRALGGTDTQYF.

V and J are TRBV29-1 and TRBJ2-7; tentative D call: TRBD1 (5 bases). The CDR3 has 12 amino acids. Germline loops: CDR1 SQVTM, CDR2 ANQGSEA. V lost 4 bases and J 2 bases, leaving 9 bases between the germline ends. The CDR3 sequence: CSVVTDTYEQYF. The CDR3 DNA reads as TGCAGCGTTGTGACAGATACCTACGAGCAGTACTTC.

V usage is TRBV29-1 and J usage is TRBJ1-1; no firm D call. The CDR3 sequence is 12 residues long. CDR1 and CDR2 (germline): SQVTM, ANQGSEA. Trimming left V 3 bases short and J 6 bases short, with 11 bases between. The CDR3 bases are TGCAGCGTTGAGGTAGGCGGCGCTGAAGCTTTCTTT. Amino acid sequence: CSVEVGGAEAFF.

The CDR3 region has the DNA TGTGCCAGCTCGCCTCAACTAGAGTACCAAGAGACCCAGTACTTC. Its translation is CASSPQLEYQETQYF. The genes are TRBV18 and TRBJ2-5; possible D gene TRBD2, 5 bases. The CDR3 spans 15 residues. Trimming took off 6 bases at V and 0 bases at J, with 14 bases between the two ends. The germline V gene encodes CDR1 KGHSH and CDR2 LQKENI.

CDR3 bases: TGTGCCAGCAGTTACACCGGGCCCCAACGGGGCAATGAGCAGTTCTTC. This translates into CASSYTGPQRGNEQFF. The rearrangement joins TRBV6-5 to TRBJ2-1; D may be TRBD2 (5 bases). The length of the CDR3 is 16 residues. Germline assignment: CDR1 MNHEY and CDR2 SVGAGI. The V end was cut by 2 bases, the J end by 6 bases, with 17 bases between.

Here the CDR3 reads CASSPNRGRENIQYF. In nucleotides, the CDR3 is TGTGCCAGTAGTCCGAACAGGGGGCGCGAAAACATTCAGTACTTC. The genes are TRBV19 and TRBJ2-4, with 9 nucleotides matching TRBD1. In germline, CDR1 is LNHDA, CDR2 SQIVND (reference sequence). The CDR3 consists of 15 residues. The ends lost 5 bases at V and 5 bases at J; junction bases unmatched: 7. The full variable domain, rest sourced from reference TRBV19 and TRBJ2-4, is DGGITQSPKYLFRKEGQNVTLSCEQNLNHDAMYWYRQDPGQGLRLIYYSQIVNDFQKGDIAEGYSVSREKKESFPLTVTSAQKNPTAFYLCASSPNRGRENIQYFGAGTRLSVL.

The chain links TRBV5-1 to TRBJ1-2; perhaps TRBD1 as D (6 bases). CDR1 and CDR2 (germline): SGHRS, YFSETQ. Trimming shortened V by 0 bases and J by 2 bases, and 8 bases separated the two germline ends. This CDR3 has 14 amino acids. In nucleotides, the CDR3 is TGCGCCAGCAGCTTGGACAGGGCGAACTATGGCTACACCTTC. It translates to CASSLDRANYGYTF.

The gene calls are TRBV7-9 and TRBJ2-7, with 7 bases lining up with TRBD2. With 4 bases clipped from V and 1 base from J, the junction kept 4 bases outside the gene matches. This CDR3 region has 14 residues. The germline gives CDR1 SEHNR, CDR2 FQNEAQ (reference sequence). Written as DNA, the CDR3 is TGTGCCAGCAGCTCGACTAGCAATTCCTACGAGCAGTACTTC. Translating it yields CASSSTSNSYEQYF.

This chain connects TRBV2 to TRBJ2-7; the match to TRBD1 covers 7 bases. This CDR3 contains 14 residues. Germline CDR1 and CDR2: SNHLY and FYNNEI. V lost 8 bases and J lost 2; bases outside the gene matches: 9. The CDR3 reads CASSTGTATYEQYF. CDR3 nucleotide sequence: TGTGCCAGCTCTACCGGGACAGCAACCTACGAGCAGTACTTC.

This chain uses TRBV19 with TRBJ2-7, with D hard to call. The germline gives CDR1 LNHDA, CDR2 SQIVND (reference sequence). The CDR3 is 15 residues long. Trimming shortened V by 1 base and J by 3 bases, and 13 bases separated the two germline ends. In nucleotides, the CDR3 is TGTGCCAGTAGTATAGCAACAGACGCAAGCTACGAGCAGTACTTC. This translates into CASSIATDASYEQYF. Drawing the rest from reference TRBV19 and TRBJ2-7, the complete variable domain is DGGITQSPKYLFRKEGQNVTLSCEQNLNHDAMYWYRQDPGQGLRLIYYSQIVNDFQKGDIAEGYSVSREKKESFPLTVTSAQKNPTAFYLCASSIATDASYEQYFGPGTRLTVT.

The V call is TRBV4-3, the J call TRBJ1-4, with D uncertain. V dropped 4 bases and J dropped 0 bases, with 9 bases sitting between them. CDR3 size: 15 residues. Germline V gene data show CDR1 as LGHNA and CDR2 as YSLEER. The DNA for the CDR3 is TGCGCCAGCAGCCTTGACCTTGCAACTAATGAAAAACTGTTTTTT. Protein sequence: CASSLDLATNEKLFF.

This chain uses TRBV29-1 with TRBJ2-7, with 7 positions matching TRBD2. With V trimmed by 3 bases and J by 7 bases, 15 bases remained unmatched. The germline V gene has CDR1 SQVTM and CDR2 ANQGSEA. This CDR3 contains 15 residues. The CDR3 loop reads CSVEFSSGGREEQYF. The CDR3 DNA follows: TGCAGCGTTGAGTTTAGTAGCGGCGGGAGAGAGGAGCAGTACTTC.

This clone was counted a single time. The V call is TRBV5-6, the J call TRBJ2-6; D not resolved. Germline CDR1 is SGHDT and CDR2 is YYEEEE. CDR3 length: 15 amino acids. V lost 2 bases, J lost 0 bases, and 6 bases lay in between. The DNA for the CDR3 is TGTGCCAGCAGCTTACAGAGCTCTGGGGCCAACGTCCTGACTTTC. Protein sequence: CASSLQSSGANVLTF.

DNA for the CDR3: TGCGCCAGCAGGGGTAGCGGGAGTGACTACAATGAGCAGTTCTTC. This translates into CASRGSGSDYNEQFF. This chain uses TRBV5-1 with TRBJ2-1, with 9 bases matching TRBD2. Germline V gene sequence: CDR1 SGHRS, CDR2 YFSETQ. V lost 5 bases and J lost 3; bases outside the gene matches: 6. The CDR3 has 15 residues.

The chain employs TRBV30 and TRBJ2-1, with D perhaps matching TRBD2 (6 bases). The CDR3 has 13 residues. Between the trimmed V and J ends, which lost 1 base and 9 bases, there was a span of 13 bases. CDR1 is GTSNPN, CDR2 SVGIG, per germline (reference sequence). The DNA for the CDR3 is TGTGCCTGGAGTGCAGGGACTCAGGGTGAGCAGTTCTTC. Protein product: CAWSAGTQGEQFF.

Only one count was recorded for this clone. V and J are TRBV7-2 and TRBJ2-7; weak D call: TRBD1 (5 bases). Trimming removed 2 bases at V and 7 bases at J, with 15 bases between. Germline V gene sequence: CDR1 SGHTA, CDR2 FQGNSA. CDR3 length equals 14 residues. The CDR3 DNA sequence: TGTGCCAGCAGCTTATCGGCAGGGTCGGAAGAGCAGTACTTC. Residues: CASSLSAGSEEQYF.

The genes are TRBV30 and TRBJ2-7; 7 nucleotides agree with TRBD2. V dropped 0 bases and J dropped 2; count of bases not matched to a gene: 1. The germline CDR1 and CDR2 sequences are GTSNPN and SVGIG (reference sequence). This CDR3 region has 13 residues. CDR3 DNA: TGTGCCTGGAGTGTCGGGGGGACCTACGAGCAGTACTTC. Its translation: CAWSVGGTYEQYF.

This clone has more than one count but fewer than ten. V and J are TRBV4-2 and TRBJ2-1; weak D call: TRBD2 (6 bases). The CDR3 length is 17 residues. Germline lookup yields CDR1 LGHNA and CDR2 YNFKEQ. Trimming left V 1 base short and J 0 bases short, with 13 bases between. Here the CDR3 reads CASSQVGGPSSYNEQFF. DNA of the CDR3: TGTGCCAGCAGCCAAGTGGGAGGCCCGAGCTCCTACAATGAGCAGTTCTTC.

In its sample, this clone was seen a few times. The chain joins TRBV25-1 to TRBJ1-4; TRBD1 matches 7 bases. The CDR3 sequence is 16 residues long. Looked up from germline, CDR1 is MGHDK and CDR2 is SYGVNS. V lost 3 bases to trimming and J lost 4 bases; unmatched junction nucleotides: 8. As DNA, the CDR3 is TGTGCCAGCAGTGACCCAGCCGGGACAGTTAATGAAAAACTGTTTTTT. Amino acids: CASSDPAGTVNEKLFF.

This chain links TRBV7-2 with TRBJ2-1, with D perhaps TRBD2 (6 bases). V was pared by 4 bases and J by 2 bases, with 18 bases between. The length of the CDR3 is 17 residues. Germline V gene sequence: CDR1 SGHTA, CDR2 FQGNSA. The CDR3 reads CASSSVPLASTYNEQFF. In DNA, the CDR3 is TGTGCCAGCAGCTCCGTCCCACTAGCCTCTACCTACAATGAGCAGTTCTTC.